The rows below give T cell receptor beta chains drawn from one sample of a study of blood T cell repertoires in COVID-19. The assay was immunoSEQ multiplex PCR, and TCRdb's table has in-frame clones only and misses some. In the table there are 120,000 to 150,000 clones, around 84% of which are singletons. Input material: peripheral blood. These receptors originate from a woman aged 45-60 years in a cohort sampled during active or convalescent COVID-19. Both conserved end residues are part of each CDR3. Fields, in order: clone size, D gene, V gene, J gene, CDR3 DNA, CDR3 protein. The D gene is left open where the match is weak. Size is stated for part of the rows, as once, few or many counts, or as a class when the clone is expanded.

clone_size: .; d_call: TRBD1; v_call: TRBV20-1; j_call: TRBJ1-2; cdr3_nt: TGCAGTGCTTCGACAGGGCGGGGCTACACCTTC; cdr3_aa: CSASTGRGYTF
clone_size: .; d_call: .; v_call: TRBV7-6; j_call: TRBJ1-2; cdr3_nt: TGTGCCAGCAGCTCTATCCGGGACAAGAAGTATGGCTACACCTTC; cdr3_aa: CASSSIRDKKYGYTF
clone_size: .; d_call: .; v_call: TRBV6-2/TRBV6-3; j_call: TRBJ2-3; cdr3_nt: TGTGCCAGCAGTTACCGGGACAAGAGCACAGATACGCAGTATTTT; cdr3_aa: CASSYRDKSTDTQYF
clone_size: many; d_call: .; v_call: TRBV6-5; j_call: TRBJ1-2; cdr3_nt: TGTGCCAGCAACCAGCTCAAGGGAGTCTATGGCTACACCTTC; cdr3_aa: CASNQLKGVYGYTF
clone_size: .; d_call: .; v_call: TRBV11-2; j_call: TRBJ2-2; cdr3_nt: TGTGCCAGCAGCTTAGGCGCGAACACCGGGGAGCTGTTTTTT; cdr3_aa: CASSLGANTGELFF
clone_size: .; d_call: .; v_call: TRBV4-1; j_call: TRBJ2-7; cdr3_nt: TGCGCCAGCAGCCCAGAGAGAGGGCCCTCCTACGAGCAGTACTTC; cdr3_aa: CASSPERGPSYEQYF
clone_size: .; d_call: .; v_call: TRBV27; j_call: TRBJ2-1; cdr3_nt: TGTGCCAGCAGTTTACTAAACGAGGATGAGCAGTTCTTC; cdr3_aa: CASSLLNEDEQFF
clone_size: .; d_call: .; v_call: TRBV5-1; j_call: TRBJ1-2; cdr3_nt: TGCGCCAGCAGCTTGGAGCCCGGGGGGAATGGCTACACCTTC; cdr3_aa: CASSLEPGGNGYTF
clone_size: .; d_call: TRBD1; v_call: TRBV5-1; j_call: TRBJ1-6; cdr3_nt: TGCGCCAGCAGCCAGCACAGGGGCGCGAGCTCCTATAATTCACCCCTCCACTTT; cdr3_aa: CASSQHRGASSYNSPLHF
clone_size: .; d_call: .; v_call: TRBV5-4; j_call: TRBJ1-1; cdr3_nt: TGTGCCAGCAGCTTGGGGGAGGGGTACACTGAAGCTTTCTTT; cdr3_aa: CASSLGEGYTEAFF
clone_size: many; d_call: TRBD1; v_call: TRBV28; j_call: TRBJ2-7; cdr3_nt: TGTGCCAGCAGTTCGGGACAGGAGATCGACCGATACGAGCAGTACTTC; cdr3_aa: CASSSGQEIDRYEQYF
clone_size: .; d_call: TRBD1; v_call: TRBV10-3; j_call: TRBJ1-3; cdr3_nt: TGTGCCATCAGTCTGGGACAGGCCAACACCATATATTTT; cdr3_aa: CAISLGQANTIYF
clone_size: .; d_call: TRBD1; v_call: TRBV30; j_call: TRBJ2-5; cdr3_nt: TGTGCCTGGAGCCCTTGGATGGACAGGAGGCAAGAGACCCAGTACTTC; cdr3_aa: CAWSPWMDRRQETQYF
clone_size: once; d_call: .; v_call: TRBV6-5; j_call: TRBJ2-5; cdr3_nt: TGTGCCAGCAGAGCCAGCGGAAAAGAGACCCAGTACTTC; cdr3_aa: CASRASGKETQYF
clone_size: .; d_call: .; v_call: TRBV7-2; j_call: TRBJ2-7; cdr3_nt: TGTGCCAGCAGCTTACTCCCGGGCAGGGGCTACGAGCAGTACTTC; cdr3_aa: CASSLLPGRGYEQYF
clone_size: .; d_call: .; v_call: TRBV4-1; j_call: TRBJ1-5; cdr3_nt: TGCGCCAGCAGCCAAGGGCAGGGAAATCAGCCCCAGCATTTT; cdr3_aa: CASSQGQGNQPQHF
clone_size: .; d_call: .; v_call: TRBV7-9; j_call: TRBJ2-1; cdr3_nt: TGTGCCAGCAGCACACAGGATGCGAGCTACAATGAGCAGTTCTTC; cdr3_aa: CASSTQDASYNEQFF
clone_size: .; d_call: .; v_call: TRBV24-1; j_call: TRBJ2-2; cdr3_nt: TGTGCCACCAGTGACCCAAGACAGAACACCGGGGAGCTGTTTTTT; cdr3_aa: CATSDPRQNTGELFF
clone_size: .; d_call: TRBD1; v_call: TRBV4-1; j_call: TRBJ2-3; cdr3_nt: TGCGCCAGCAGCCAAACTACGGGGACAGTTAGCACAGATACGCAGTATTTT; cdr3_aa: CASSQTTGTVSTDTQYF
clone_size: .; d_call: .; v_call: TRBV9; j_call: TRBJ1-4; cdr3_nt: TGTGCCAGCAGCAGAGACAGCACAACTAATGAAAAACTGTTTTTT; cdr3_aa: CASSRDSTTNEKLFF
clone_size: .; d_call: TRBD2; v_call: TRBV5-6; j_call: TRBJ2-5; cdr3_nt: TGTGCCAGCAGCCCGGGAGGGGCAGGGGAGACCCAGTACTTC; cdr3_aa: CASSPGGAGETQYF
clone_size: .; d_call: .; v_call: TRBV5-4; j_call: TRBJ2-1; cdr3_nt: TGTGCCAGCAGCTTGAAACTAGCCGAGTACAATGAGCAGTTCTTC; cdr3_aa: CASSLKLAEYNEQFF
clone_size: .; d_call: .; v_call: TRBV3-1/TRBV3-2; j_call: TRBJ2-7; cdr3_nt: TGTGCCAGCAGACACAGCGAGCAGTACTTC; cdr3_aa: CASRHSEQYF
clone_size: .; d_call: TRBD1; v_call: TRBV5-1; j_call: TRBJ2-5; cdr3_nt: TGCGCCAGCAGCTGGGAAACAGGGGAAGGGGAGACCCAGTACTTC; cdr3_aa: CASSWETGEGETQYF
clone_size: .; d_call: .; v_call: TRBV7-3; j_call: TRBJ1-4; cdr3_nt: TGTGCCAGCAGCTTAATGGTAGGGACCGGGACTACTAATGAAAAACTGTTTTTT; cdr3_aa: CASSLMVGTGTTNEKLFF
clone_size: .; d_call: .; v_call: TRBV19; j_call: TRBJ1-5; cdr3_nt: TGTGCCAGTAGTATGTCAGGGGGCAATCAGCCCCAGCATTTT; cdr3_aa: CASSMSGGNQPQHF
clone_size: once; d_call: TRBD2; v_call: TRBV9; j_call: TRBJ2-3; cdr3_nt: TGTGCCAGCAGCGCGGCGGGGGGGCTTGTAGATACGCAGTATTTT; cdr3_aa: CASSAAGGLVDTQYF
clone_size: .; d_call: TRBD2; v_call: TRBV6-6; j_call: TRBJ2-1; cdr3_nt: TGTGCCAGCAGTTTCTCATGGGGGGGTAGTGATGAGCAGTTCTTC; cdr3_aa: CASSFSWGGSDEQFF
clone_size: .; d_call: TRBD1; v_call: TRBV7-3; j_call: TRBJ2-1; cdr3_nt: TGTGCCAGCAGCTTAACGGGACAGTCTCGGGAGCAGTTCTTC; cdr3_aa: CASSLTGQSREQFF
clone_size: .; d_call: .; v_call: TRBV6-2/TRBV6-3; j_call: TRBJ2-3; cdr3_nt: TGTGCCAGCAGTCCCCCTCGGGTTGCGGGGGCCAAAGATACGCAGTATTTT; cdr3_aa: CASSPPRVAGAKDTQYF